The text below deals with one TCR beta chain. Its specificity is not known. The V end lost 11 bases, the J end lost 5 bases, and 16 bases lay between the germline ends. The CDR3 totals 12 residues. Germline assignment: CDR1 ENHRY and CDR2 SYGVKD. Both 60 Vbeta primers and 13 Jbeta primers went into the PCR. Assay used: immunoSEQ multiplex PCR; TCRdb lists only in-frame clones, some missing. The table records 97,000 or so clones, roughly three quarters of them present only once. This sample was included in a study of cytomegalovirus exposure and HLA in healthy donors. Study-wide results and caveats: Reportedly, a later analysis found an Asian-associated ancestry cluster had fewer N-insertions than the roughly 670-donor mean.

The sample comprised PBMCs. The rearrangement uses TRBV10-3 and TRBJ2-7; perhaps TRBD1 as D (7 bases). This TCR came from a male donor in good health and CMV-seropositive. For the CDR3, the DNA is TGTGCCGGAGGGGGCGTTACACACGAGCAGTACTTC. Protein sequence: CAGGGVTHEQYF.